The 15 T cell receptor beta chains reported below all come from one sample, sequenced in a study of Ad26.COV2.S vaccination and SARS-CoV-2 variants. This table comes from immunoSEQ multiplex PCR, and its TCRdb copy is limited to in-frame clones, with some not included. The table includes some 480,000 clones, around 85% detected once. As for treatment: around 19 received Ad26.COV2.S at low or high dose, single or two shots; a few received placebo; per-sample allocation not given. The samples date from day 63 after the first vaccine or placebo injection. Sequenced here: peripheral blood, sampled in a trial of Ad26.COV2.S vaccine versus placebo. The receptors shown here come from a person between 18 and 65 years old who received the Ad26.COV2.S COVID-19 vaccine or a placebo.

This rearrangement joins TRBV6-1 to TRBJ1-5; D remains unclear. Trimming took 2 bases from V and 7 from J, leaving 6 bases between them. The CDR3 spans 12 residues. From germline, CDR1 is MNHNS and CDR2 SASEGT. CDR3 protein: CASSERRQPQHF. The CDR3 coding sequence is TGTGCCAGCAGTGAACGTCGGCAGCCCCAGCATTTT.

The V call is TRBV10-3, the J call TRBJ1-1, with D possibly TRBD1 on 5 matching bases. This CDR3 region has 14 residues. CDR1 is ENHRY, CDR2 SYGVKD, per germline. V was pared by 10 bases and J by 6 bases, with 21 bases between. CDR3 residues: CATRLAGTDPEAFF. CDR3 nucleotides: TGTGCCACCCGATTGGCAGGGACGGACCCTGAAGCTTTCTTT.

The rearrangement links TRBV5-1 to TRBJ1-4; the match to TRBD1 covers 9 bases. Unmatched junction bases numbered 7, after V lost 4 bases and J lost 3 bases. The germline gives CDR1 SGHRS, CDR2 YFSETQ. The CDR3 runs to 16 residues. The CDR3 loop reads CASSTGTGRANEKLFF. The CDR3 region has the DNA TGCGCCAGCAGCACCGGGACAGGGAGGGCTAATGAAAAACTGTTTTTT.

In DNA, the CDR3 is TGTGCCAGCAGCAACAGCCTCTCCTACGAGCAGTACTTC. This sequence encodes CASSNSLSYEQYF. The V gene is TRBV6-2 or TRBV6-3, the J gene TRBJ2-7; D is ambiguous. The length of the CDR3 is 13 residues. The V end was cut by 6 bases, the J end by 0 bases, with 9 bases between. The germline CDR1 and CDR2 sequences are MNHEY and SVGEGT.

The CDR3 DNA reads TGTGCCCTTAGCCGAGCTGAAGCTTTCTTT. This codes for CALSRAEAFF. The chain employs TRBV6-5 and TRBJ1-1; D gene ambiguous. CDR3 length: 10 residues. V dropped 11 bases and J dropped 6 bases, with 10 bases sitting between them. CDR1 is MNHEY, CDR2 SVGAGI, per germline.

The chain employs TRBV2 and TRBJ1-4; no reliable D call. Trimming stripped 6 bases from V and 3 bases from J, with 14 bases between. This CDR3 is 15 amino acids long. From germline, CDR1 is SNHLY and CDR2 FYNNEI. This chain's CDR3 is CASRRTLGANEKLFF. CDR3 nucleotides: TGTGCCAGCAGGAGGACCCTTGGCGCTAATGAAAAACTGTTTTTT.

The J gene is TRBJ1-4, the V gene TRBV30; D possibly corresponds to TRBD1 (5 bases). Germline V gene lookup returns CDR1 GTSNPN and CDR2 SVGIG (reference sequence). V was shortened by 4 bases and J by 5 bases, with 11 bases between the two germline ends. This CDR3 has 13 residues. As DNA, the CDR3 is TGTGCCTGGAAGGGACGACAGAATGAAAAACTGTTTTTT. It specifies CAWKGRQNEKLFF. Full variable domain (outside the CDR3, taken from reference TRBV30 and TRBJ1-4): SQTIHQWPATLVQPVGSPLSLECTVEGTSNPNLYWYRQAAGRGLQLLFYSVGIGQISSEVPQNLSASRPQDRQFILSSKKLLLSDSGFYLCAWKGRQNEKLFFGSGTQLSVL.

The chain combines TRBV30 with TRBJ2-1, with 8 nucleotides matching TRBD2. This CDR3 region has 15 residues. Per germline, CDR1 GTSNPN and CDR2 SVGIG (reference sequence). The trim removed 2 bases at V and 1 base at J, leaving 4 bases unmatched. CDR3 nucleotide sequence: TGTGCCTGGAGTCCACCGGGAGGGTCCTACAATGAGCAGTTCTTC. Protein: CAWSPPGGSYNEQFF.

The V call is TRBV29-1, the J call TRBJ1-6; D might be TRBD1 (6 bases). V dropped 5 bases and J dropped 7 bases, with 15 bases sitting between them. Germline CDR1 and CDR2: SQVTM and ANQGSEA. The CDR3 runs to 14 residues. The CDR3 nucleotides are TGCAGCGTTCGAGTACAGGGAGGAAATTCACCCCTCCACTTT. Amino acid sequence: CSVRVQGGNSPLHF.

V and J are TRBV11-1 and TRBJ2-7; no firm D call. The CDR3 runs 13 residues. Germline CDR1 is SGHAT and CDR2 is FQDESV (reference sequence). V was pared by 3 bases and J by 2 bases, with 8 bases between. Written as DNA, the CDR3 is TGTGCCAGCAGCTTTGGCCATACCTACGAGCAGTACTTC. Translation gives CASSFGHTYEQYF.

The chain carries TRBV6-5 and TRBJ1-5, with D unresolved. Looked up from germline, CDR1 is MNHEY and CDR2 is SVGAGI. CDR3 length: 13 residues. V lost 7 bases to trimming and J lost 0 bases, with 7 bases between them. CDR3 in amino acids: CASTRYSNQPQHF. In DNA form, the CDR3 reads TGTGCCAGCACGAGGTATAGCAATCAGCCCCAGCATTTT.

V usage is TRBV5-4 and J usage is TRBJ2-7; 15 nucleotides line up with TRBD2. The V and J ends lost 4 bases and 6 bases, in that order; junction bases with no gene match: 11. CDR3 length: 17 amino acids. CDR1 and CDR2 (germline): SGHNT, YYREEE (reference sequence). The CDR3 sequence: CASSLGLAGGPRGEQYF. CDR3 DNA: TGTGCCAGCAGCCTCGGACTAGCGGGAGGGCCACGTGGCGAGCAGTACTTC.

The rearrangement uses TRBV5-4 and TRBJ1-1, with D unclear. The V end lost 0 bases, the J end lost 6 bases, and 21 bases lay between the germline ends. Germline assignment: CDR1 SGHNT and CDR2 YYREEE (reference sequence). The CDR3 extends over 17 amino acids. The CDR3 sequence: CASSLGRQEKLDAEAFF. CDR3 DNA: TGTGCCAGCAGCTTGGGTCGGCAGGAAAAGCTAGACGCTGAAGCTTTCTTT.

This clone was recorded a few times. The chain carries TRBV9 and TRBJ2-7; 8 nucleotides agree with TRBD1. J gave up 4 bases and V 2 bases, and 8 bases lay outside the gene matches. This CDR3 is built from 15 residues. CDR1 and CDR2 (germline): SGDLS, YYNGEE. The CDR3 DNA follows: TGTGCCAGCAGCGTGGGCCAGGGGGCAGGGTACGAGCAGTACTTC. Protein product: CASSVGQGAGYEQYF.

The rearrangement uses TRBV19 and TRBJ2-7; D uncertain. Per the germline V gene, CDR1 is LNHDA and CDR2 is SQIVND (reference sequence). CDR3 length: 14 amino acids. The germline V and J ends were trimmed by 4 bases and 0 bases, with 10 bases remaining between them. CDR3 in DNA: TGTGCCAGTAGTACGGACCCGAACTCCTACGAGCAGTACTTC. It codes for CASSTDPNSYEQYF.